The 17 T cell receptor beta chains in this list originate from one sample, sequenced in a study of blood T cells in healthy people across ages. Then a second PCR, running about 6 to 12 cycles, was carried out with a sample-barcoded 5' primer and a J-beta primer mix. MiXCR, applied by TCRdb to the 5' RACE reads, yields one record per CDR3 protein. Of fewer than 2,000,000 distinct CDR3 sequences in the sample, about 35% were seen once. Material for sequencing was blood. The receptor set was obtained from a woman younger than 45 in good health.

Worth noting for this clonotype: At one end, the junction sequence differs from germline, possibly due to a read error. The CDR3 coding sequence is TGTACCTGGAGTCCGGCTCCTTTGAGCAATCAGCCCCAGCATTTT. Translation: CTWSPAPLSNQPQHF. This chain joins TRBV30 and TRBJ1-5; the D is unclear. This CDR3 has 15 amino acids. The V gene's germline CDR1 is GTSNPN and CDR2 SVGIG (reference sequence).

In the case of this clonotype: Being one base from a much bigger clone, this may be a read error. This CDR3 reads CASSLAGGTLEQFF. CDR3 coding DNA: TGTGCCAGCAGCCTTGCGGGGGGTACCCTTGAGCAGTTCTTC. The V and J genes are TRBV7-2 and TRBJ2-1; 8 bases map to TRBD2. CDR3 length: 14 amino acids. Trimming at V came to 5 bases and at J to 9 bases, leaving 9 bases not matched to a gene. The germline V gene has CDR1 SGHTA and CDR2 FQGNSA. Looking up the rest from reference TRBV7-2 and TRBJ2-1 gives the full variable domain: GAGVSQSPSNKVTEKGKDVELRCDPISGHTALYWYRQSLGQGLEFLIYFQGNSAPDKSGLPSDRFSAERTGGSVSTLTIQRTQQEDSAVYLCASSLAGGTLEQFFGPGTRLTVL.

The V call is TRBV7-2, the J call TRBJ2-1; 8 nucleotides align to TRBD2. Germline V gene sequence: CDR1 SGHTA, CDR2 FQGNSA. CDR3 length: 15 residues. J was trimmed by 8 bases and V by 5 bases; bases with no gene match: 11. The CDR3 DNA is TGTGCCAGCAGCCAATGGAGGACTAGCATCCATGAGCAGTTCTTC. It codes for CASSQWRTSIHEQFF.

This clonotype was seen more than once but under ten times. This chain connects TRBV20-1 to TRBJ1-6, with 7 nucleotides matching TRBD1. Looked up from germline, CDR1 is DFQATT and CDR2 is SNEGSKA (reference sequence). The CDR3 runs to 14 residues. Trimming at V came to 7 bases and at J to 14 bases, leaving 17 bases not matched to a gene. The CDR3 loop reads CSGFSGQVAGSLHF. As DNA, the CDR3 is TGCAGTGGTTTCAGCGGACAGGTGGCGGGATCCCTCCACTTT.

The chain employs TRBV11-2 and TRBJ2-1, with D possibly called TRBD1 or TRBD2 (6 bases each). Trimming removed 0 bases at V and 6 bases at J, with 15 bases between. This CDR3 has 16 amino acids. CDR1 is SGHAT, CDR2 FQNNGV, per germline. CDR3 coding DNA: TGTGCCAGCAGCTTAGATGGGGGGCCCGGGGCCAATGAGCAGTTCTTC. Translating gives CASSLDGGPGANEQFF.

This clonotype was seen only a few times. The gene calls are TRBV5-1 and TRBJ2-3; 10 nucleotides agree with TRBD2. The CDR3 is 20 amino acids. Trimming at V came to 2 bases and at J to 1 base, leaving 16 bases not matched to a gene. Germline assignment: CDR1 SGHRS and CDR2 YFSETQ. As DNA, the CDR3 is TGCGCCAGCAGCTTTTTCCCACGCTCAGCGGGGGGGATAGGCACAGATACGCAGTATTTT. Its protein is CASSFFPRSAGGIGTDTQYF.

V and J are TRBV10-3 and TRBJ2-1; the match to TRBD2 covers 13 bases. J lost 4 bases, V lost 7 bases, and 10 bases had no gene match. CDR1 is ENHRY and CDR2 is SYGVKD in the germline V gene. This CDR3 spans 17 amino acids. The CDR3 coding sequence is TGTGCCATCAATGACACCGGGACTAGCGGGGAATACAATGAGCAGTTCTTC. Residues: CAINDTGTSGEYNEQFF.

The rearrangement uses TRBV7-9 and TRBJ1-4, with D uncertain. Germline V gives CDR1 SEHNR, CDR2 FQNEAQ (reference sequence). There are 12 residues in the CDR3. V lost 11 bases, J lost 5 bases, and 12 bases lay in between. CDR3 coding DNA: TGTGCCGGCACATCGCTCAATGAAAAACTGTTTTTT. This translates into CAGTSLNEKLFF.

V usage is TRBV27 and J usage is TRBJ2-1, with TRBD1 matching 7 bases. This CDR3 comprises 18 residues. The trim removed 8 bases at V and 6 bases at J, leaving 22 bases unmatched. The germline V gene encodes CDR1 MNHEY and CDR2 SMNVEV (reference sequence). DNA of the CDR3: TGTGCCAGCTGGCCCGGGAACCCGACAGGGTATGAATCCAATGAGCAGTTCTTC. Translating gives CASWPGNPTGYESNEQFF.

About this clonotype itself: At one boundary the junction diverges from the germline segment, which might be a read error. This chain uses TRBV6-1 with TRBJ1-2; D not resolved. This CDR3 has 13 amino acids. Germline assignment: CDR1 MNHNS and CDR2 SASEGT. The CDR3 reads CTSSEAAGYGYTF. DNA for the CDR3: TGTACCAGCAGTGAAGCTGCGGGCTATGGCTACACCTTC.

The chain uses TRBV7-9 and TRBJ2-5; possible D gene TRBD2, 6 bases. V was trimmed by 6 bases and J by 5 bases, leaving 19 bases between them. The germline V gene encodes CDR1 SEHNR and CDR2 FQNEAQ (reference sequence). CDR3 length equals 15 residues. CDR3 bases: TGTGCCAGCAGTTCGGGGGTGCCAGGCTCGGAGACCCAGTACTTC. It translates to CASSSGVPGSETQYF.

The V gene is TRBV12-3 or TRBV12-4, the J gene TRBJ1-6; D is ambiguous. The CDR3 is 14 residues long. The V and J ends lost 1 base and 6 bases respectively, with 7 bases between them. CDR3 nucleotides: TGTGCCAGCAGTTTAGGGGTGGGTAATTCACCCCTCCACTTT. As protein: CASSLGVGNSPLHF.

This clonotype was seen at least ten times. CDR3 protein: CSVETSGSAYNEQFF. The CDR3, as DNA: TGCAGCGTTGAAACCAGCGGGAGCGCCTACAATGAGCAGTTCTTC. The chain carries TRBV29-1 and TRBJ2-1; TRBD2 matches at 8 bases. The CDR3 consists of 15 residues. Germline CDR1 reads SQVTM; CDR2 reads ANQGSEA. Trimming removed 2 bases from V and 2 bases from J; junction bases left unmatched: 5.

This sequence joins TRBV29-1 and TRBJ1-5; possibly TRBD1 for D (6 bases). CDR1 is SQVTM and CDR2 is ANQGSEA in the germline V gene. The CDR3 runs 12 residues. Trimming pared 4 bases from V and 6 bases from J, leaving 10 bases between. The CDR3 sequence is CSVGGGGQPQHF. The CDR3 DNA reads TGCAGCGTTGGAGGGGGGGGTCAGCCCCAGCATTTT.

As regards this clonotype: One end of the junction is discordant with germline, which a read error may explain. This rearrangement joins TRBV5-1 to TRBJ1-1; D unclear. CDR1 is SGHRS and CDR2 is YFSETQ in the germline V gene. The CDR3 is made up of 15 amino acids. CDR3 in amino acids: CTSSWGGRQKTEAFF. CDR3 sequence (DNA): TGCACCAGCAGCTGGGGAGGGAGACAAAAAACTGAAGCTTTCTTT.

Comments on this clonotype: One junction end disagrees with the germline gene, perhaps due to a read error. This chain connects TRBV4-1 to TRBJ1-3; unclear D gene. Germline V gives CDR1 MGHRA, CDR2 YSYEKL. The CDR3 covers 16 residues. CDR3 protein: CASSQEATSSGSTIYF. CDR3 coding DNA: TGCGCCAGCAGCCAAGAAGCAACCAGCTCTGGAAGCACCATATATTTT.

This clonotype has only a few counts. V usage is TRBV7-6 and J usage is TRBJ1-5, with D possibly matching TRBD1 (5 bases). The germline V and J ends were trimmed by 10 bases and 3 bases, with 25 bases remaining between them. The germline gives CDR1 SGHVS, CDR2 FNYEAQ. The CDR3 consists of 17 residues. The CDR3 here is CATLRQGRGTINQPQHF. As DNA, the CDR3 is TGTGCCACCTTACGTCAGGGCCGCGGAACGATCAATCAGCCCCAGCATTTT.